This TCR beta chain was sequenced for a study of Ad26.COV2.S vaccination and SARS-CoV-2 variants. Study in general: Ad26.COV2.S arm of COV1001 included the donor.

Study results and caveats: Researchers reported similar non-spike TCR breadth in vaccine and placebo recipients. Possibly, TCR breadth and depth analyses underestimated total T cell responses.

As for treatment: about 20 received Ad26.COV2.S at low or high dose, single or two shots; several received placebo; per-sample allocation not given. Vaccine and placebo recipients were sampled on day 63 after the first injection. TCRdb's table, derived via immunoSEQ multiplex PCR, lists solely in-frame clones and lacks some. The sample shows about 350,000 clones, about 89% of them seen only once. As regards this clone: Its antigen is unknown.

The junction had 6 bases not matched to a gene; V was cut back by 7 bases and J by 4 bases. In germline, CDR1 is MNHEY, CDR2 SVGAGI. The CDR3 length is 13 residues. The chain has TRBV6-5 and TRBJ1-1, with 7 bases lining up with TRBD1. This sample comprised peripheral blood, obtained in a trial of Ad26.COV2.S vaccine versus placebo. This receptor was obtained from a person aged 18-65 years who received the Ad26.COV2.S COVID-19 vaccine or a placebo. The CDR3 here is CASTGGWGTEAFF. The CDR3 DNA reads as TGTGCCAGCACAGGGGGGTGGGGCACTGAAGCTTTCTTT.